Listed below are T cell receptor beta chains from one sample, sequenced in a study of cytomegalovirus exposure and HLA in healthy donors. Sequenced by immunoSEQ multiplex PCR; TCRdb stores in-frame clones only, minus some. The sample includes about 220,000 clones, 85% to 90% of them seen just once. What was sequenced was PBMCs. These receptors were taken from a man aged 18 to 30 in good health and CMV-seronegative. CDR3s include the opening cysteine and the closing phenylalanine or tryptophan. The order of the fields is D gene, V gene, J gene, CDR3 protein. The D gene is left open where the match is weak.

.	TRBV4-3	TRBJ2-3	CASSQTPSVADTQYF
.	TRBV6-6	TRBJ1-1	CASIERGADVAFF
TRBD1	TRBV6-6	TRBJ1-1	CASSYRGPNTEAFF
TRBD1	TRBV19	TRBJ1-4	CASRPGQVNEKLFF
TRBD1	TRBV28	TRBJ2-7	CASSVGGTGGSYEQYF
.	TRBV7-3	TRBJ2-7	CASSLSRDSYEQYF
TRBD1	TRBV30	TRBJ1-1	CACGTGGFSEAFF
.	TRBV27	TRBJ2-2	CASSLITGPGELFF
TRBD1	TRBV5-6	TRBJ2-2	CASSFGPGQGAGELFF
.	TRBV27	TRBJ2-7	CASSEGQTYYEQYF
TRBD2	TRBV25-1	TRBJ2-1	CASSESFTSGRYNEQFF
.	TRBV25-1	TRBJ2-7	CASSYDTDEQYF
.	TRBV7-8	TRBJ2-7	CASSLAGGGGEQYF
TRBD1	TRBV27	TRBJ2-1	CASSLGTGVSYNEQFF
.	TRBV6-5	TRBJ1-2	CASSYDEARGYTF
.	TRBV27	TRBJ2-3	CASSSLASSTDTQYF
.	TRBV7-9	TRBJ1-6	CASSLARTALDSPLHF
.	TRBV2	TRBJ2-5	CASKEFGQETQYF
.	TRBV5-6	TRBJ2-5	CASSLEHPLETQYF
.	TRBV9	TRBJ1-1	CASSLWTDTEAFF
.	TRBV20-1	TRBJ2-4	CQLVIKNIQYF
TRBD1	TRBV12-5	TRBJ2-3	CASGRGTGKISVDTQYF
TRBD2	TRBV19	TRBJ2-3	CASSIQAGLTDTQYF
.	TRBV4-1	TRBJ2-7	CASSQGPGTYEQYF
TRBD1	TRBV27	TRBJ2-7	CASSIGQGSYEQYF
.	TRBV11-2	TRBJ2-7	CASSYGSRYEQYF
TRBD2	TRBV27	TRBJ2-1	CASSPFVGGEQFF